This is a list of T cell receptor beta chains from one sample in a study of blood T cell repertoires in COVID-19. Clones were sequenced by immunoSEQ multiplex PCR, and TCRdb holds only the in-frame ones, with some missing. This sample carries some 150,000 clones, around 86% of them seen once, and the ten largest clones take 3% to 4%. The sample taken for sequencing was peripheral blood. The receptors were sampled from a man aged 70-80 years with acute or convalescent COVID-19. The CDR3 runs from the conserved cysteine through the conserved F or W. Each record gives: V gene, J gene, D gene, CDR3 DNA, CDR3 protein. The D gene is left open where the match is weak.

>TRBV18|TRBJ1-6|TRBD1
TGTGCCAGCTCACCAGGACAGGCCGGGTTTAATTCACCCCTCCACTTT
CASSPGQAGFNSPLHF
>TRBV7-9|TRBJ2-1|-
TGTGCCAGCAGCTTAAGGTTCGAGGGGGGGAATGAGCAGTTCTTC
CASSLRFEGGNEQFF
>TRBV6-5|TRBJ1-6|-
TGTGCCAGCAGTTACAAAGCAGGTCGTTCACCCCTCCACTTT
CASSYKAGRSPLHF
>TRBV14|TRBJ1-2|-
TGTGCCAGCAGCCCCTTAAGTGCGGGGTCACGCGGCTACACCTTC
CASSPLSAGSRGYTF
>TRBV19|TRBJ2-7|TRBD2
TGTGCCAGTAGTAGGACTAGCGGGAGCTACGAGCAGTACTTC
CASSRTSGSYEQYF
>TRBV28|TRBJ2-1|-
TGTGCCAGCAGTTTATCTCAGCGGGTGCCATTCTTC
CASSLSQRVPFF
>TRBV19|TRBJ1-4|TRBD1
TGTGCCAGTAGCGATCTGCGGACAGGCCTTCGAGGGGGACTGTTTTTT
CASSDLRTGLRGGLFF
>TRBV6-6|TRBJ1-5|-
TGTGCCAGCAGCTTACAGGGCAATCAGCCCCAGCATTTT
CASSLQGNQPQHF
>TRBV28|TRBJ2-7|TRBD1
TGTGCCAGCAGCTCCCCAGACAGGGTCTACGAGCAGTACTTC
CASSSPDRVYEQYF
>TRBV7-9|TRBJ1-2|-
TGTGCCAGCAGCCCAGGACTTCCGAGGAAGGCGAGGGGCTACACCTTC
CASSPGLPRKARGYTF
>TRBV29-1|TRBJ2-7|TRBD2
TGCAGCGTTGAAGGACTAGCGTTCGAACAGTACTTC
CSVEGLAFEQYF
>TRBV6-5|TRBJ2-5|-
TGTGCCAGCACCGAAGGAGTTGTTGAGACCCAGTACTTC
CASTEGVVETQYF
>TRBV20-1|TRBJ1-2|-
TGCAGTGCTCTAGGTTTTGATGGCTACACCTTC
CSALGFDGYTF
>TRBV7-6|TRBJ2-5|TRBD2
TGTGCCAGCAGCTTAGGACAGGGACTAGCGGGGGAGACCCAGTACTTC
CASSLGQGLAGETQYF
>TRBV4-1|TRBJ1-4|-
TGCGCCAGCAGCCCCCGGGGCCCGGGGGGCGATGAAAAACTGTTTTTT
CASSPRGPGGDEKLFF
>TRBV3-1/TRBV3-2|TRBJ2-3|TRBD2
TGTGCCAGCAGCCAAGCCCGTCGTCGGATAGCGGGAGACACAGATACGCAGTATTTT
CASSQARRRIAGDTDTQYF